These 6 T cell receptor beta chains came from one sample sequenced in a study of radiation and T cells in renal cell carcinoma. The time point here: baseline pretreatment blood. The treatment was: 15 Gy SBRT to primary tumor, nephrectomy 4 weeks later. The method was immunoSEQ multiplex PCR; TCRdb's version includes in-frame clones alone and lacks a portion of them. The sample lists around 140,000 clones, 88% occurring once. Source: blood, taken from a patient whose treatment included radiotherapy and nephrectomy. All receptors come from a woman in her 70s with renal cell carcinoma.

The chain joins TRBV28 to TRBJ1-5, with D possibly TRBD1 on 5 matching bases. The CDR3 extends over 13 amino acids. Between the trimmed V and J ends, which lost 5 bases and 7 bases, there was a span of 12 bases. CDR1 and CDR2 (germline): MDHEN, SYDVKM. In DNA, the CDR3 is TGTGCCAGCAGTCAGGGACTAGGGCAGCCCCAGCATTTT. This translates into CASSQGLGQPQHF.

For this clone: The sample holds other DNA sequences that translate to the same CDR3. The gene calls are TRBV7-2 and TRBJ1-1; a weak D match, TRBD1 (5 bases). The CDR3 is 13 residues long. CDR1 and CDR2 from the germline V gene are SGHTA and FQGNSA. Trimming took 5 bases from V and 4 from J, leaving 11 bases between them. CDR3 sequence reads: CASSLDGGTEAFF. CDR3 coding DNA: TGTGCCAGCAGCCTGGACGGGGGCACTGAAGCTTTCTTT. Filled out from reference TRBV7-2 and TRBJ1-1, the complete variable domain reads GAGVSQSPSNKVTEKGKDVELRCDPISGHTALYWYRQSLGQGLEFLIYFQGNSAPDKSGLPSDRFSAERTGGSVSTLTIQRTQQEDSAVYLCASSLDGGTEAFFGQGTRLTVV.

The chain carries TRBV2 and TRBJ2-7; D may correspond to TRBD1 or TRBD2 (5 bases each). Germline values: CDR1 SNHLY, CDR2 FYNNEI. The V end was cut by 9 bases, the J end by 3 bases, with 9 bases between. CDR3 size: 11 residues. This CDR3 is CASGTFYEQYF. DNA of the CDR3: TGTGCCAGTGGGACCTTCTACGAGCAGTACTTC. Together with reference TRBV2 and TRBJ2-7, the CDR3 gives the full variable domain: EPEVTQTPSHQVTQMGQEVILRCVPISNHLYFYWYRQILGQKVEFLVSFYNNEISEKSEIFDDQFSVERPDGSNFTLKIRSTKLEDSAMYFCASGTFYEQYFGPGTRLTVT.

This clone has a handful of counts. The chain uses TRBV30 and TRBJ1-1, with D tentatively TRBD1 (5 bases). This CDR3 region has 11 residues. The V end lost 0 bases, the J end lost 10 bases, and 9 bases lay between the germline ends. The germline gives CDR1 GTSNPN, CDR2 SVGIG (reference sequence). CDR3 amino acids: CAWSVGGSAFF. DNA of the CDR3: TGTGCCTGGAGTGTCGGGGGTTCAGCTTTCTTT. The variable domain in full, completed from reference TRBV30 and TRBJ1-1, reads SQTIHQWPATLVQPVGSPLSLECTVEGTSNPNLYWYRQAAGRGLQLLFYSVGIGQISSEVPQNLSASRPQDRQFILSSKKLLLSDSGFYLCAWSVGGSAFFGQGTRLTVV.

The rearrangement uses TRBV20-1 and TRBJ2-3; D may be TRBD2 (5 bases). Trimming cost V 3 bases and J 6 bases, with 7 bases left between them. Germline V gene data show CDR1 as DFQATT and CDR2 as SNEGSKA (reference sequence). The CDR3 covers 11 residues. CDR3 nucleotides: TGCAGTGCTAGTGACTACGATACGCAGTATTTT. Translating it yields CSASDYDTQYF.

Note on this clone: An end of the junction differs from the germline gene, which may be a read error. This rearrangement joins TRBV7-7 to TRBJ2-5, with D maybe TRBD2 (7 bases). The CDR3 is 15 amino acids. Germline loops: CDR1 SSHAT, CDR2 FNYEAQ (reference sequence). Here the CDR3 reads CASSLGGGYQETQYF. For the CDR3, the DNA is TGTGCTAGCAGCTTAGGCGGGGGCTACCAAGAGACCCAGTACTTC.